This entry lists 8 T cell receptor beta chains sequenced from one sample in a study of blood T cell repertoires in COVID-19. Here immunoSEQ multiplex PCR was the method, and the copy in TCRdb shows in-frame clones only, minus some. The sample has about 170,000 clones; over 75% are singletons. What was sequenced was PBMCs or T cells enriched from blood (not recorded which). Receptors originate from a woman between 18 and 29 years old who had recovered from COVID-19.

The chain is built from TRBV3-1 (or the pseudogene TRBV3-2) and TRBJ1-2; a possible D gene is TRBD1 (6 bases). Per germline, CDR1 LGHDT and CDR2 YNNKEL (reference sequence). There are 15 residues in the CDR3. The V end lost 2 bases, the J end lost 4 bases, and 14 bases lay between the germline ends. The CDR3 DNA sequence: TGTGCCAGCAGCCAACTACAGGGATTACCCTATGGCTACACCTTC. Its protein is CASSQLQGLPYGYTF.

For this clone: The junction shows a germline mismatch at one end, possibly a read error. The chain combines TRBV25-1 with TRBJ2-7; 7 bases align to TRBD2. This CDR3 region has 12 residues. In germline, CDR1 is MGHDK, CDR2 SYGVNS. Here the CDR3 DNA reads TGTGCCAGCAGTGAATGGGGGGGTCCTTGGGATTTC. It specifies CASSEWGGPWDF.

The CDR3 here is CASSHRLGDGNSPLHF. The CDR3 bases are TGCGCCAGCAGCCATAGATTAGGGGATGGGAATTCACCCCTCCACTTT. The chain combines TRBV4-3 with TRBJ1-6; tentatively, D is TRBD1 (5 bases). V was cut by 3 bases and J by 7 bases, with 16 bases left in between. The CDR3 loop spans 16 amino acids. The germline CDR1 and CDR2 sequences are LGHNA and YSLEER.

V is TRBV6-2 or TRBV6-3 and J is TRBJ2-2; D may be TRBD1 (7 bases). Trimming cost V 2 bases and J 1 base, with 11 bases left between them. The CDR3 loop spans 16 amino acids. CDR1 MNHEY and CDR2 SVGEGT come from the germline V gene. The CDR3 sequence is CASSYGGTVNTGELFF. The CDR3 DNA is TGTGCCAGCAGTTACGGGGGGACAGTGAACACCGGGGAGCTGTTTTTT.

The chain carries TRBV5-1 and TRBJ1-2, with D maybe TRBD1 (6 bases). This CDR3 has 14 amino acids. Trimming took 1 base from V and 6 from J, leaving 13 bases between them. Germline-derived CDR1 and CDR2 are SGHRS and YFSETQ. The CDR3 DNA follows: TGCGCCAGCAGCTTGACAGGGACCTTAAATGGCTACACCTTC. Protein sequence: CASSLTGTLNGYTF.

The chain employs TRBV3-1 (or the pseudogene TRBV3-2) and TRBJ1-4; unclear D gene. This CDR3 contains 14 residues. The germline CDR1 and CDR2 sequences are LGHDT and YNNKEL (reference sequence). Trimming cost V 1 base and J 6 bases, with 9 bases left between them. The CDR3 DNA is TGTGCCAGCAGCCAAGTCGTCCTCGATGAAAAACTGTTTTTT. Translating it yields CASSQVVLDEKLFF.

The chain recombines TRBV9 with TRBJ1-2, with 7 nucleotides matching TRBD1. The V and J ends lost 4 bases and 8 bases, in that order; junction bases with no gene match: 5. The CDR3 contains 12 residues. The V gene's germline CDR1 is SGDLS and CDR2 YYNGEE. CDR3 sequence: CASSPSGGGYTF. CDR3 in DNA: TGTGCCAGCAGCCCATCAGGGGGAGGCTACACCTTC.

This chain uses TRBV28 with TRBJ1-2; 8 bases line up with TRBD1. V was clipped by 6 bases and J by 6 bases; unmatched bases: 6. This CDR3 is 13 amino acids long. Looked up from germline, CDR1 is MDHEN and CDR2 is SYDVKM. Here the CDR3 reads CASRPGQGHGYTF. The CDR3 DNA reads TGTGCCAGCAGACCCGGACAGGGACATGGCTACACCTTC.